This TCR beta chain was profiled in a study of control samples from healthy donors and cancer patients. Sequencing used immunoSEQ multiplex PCR; TCRdb keeps in-frame clones, though not all of them. In the table there are roughly 130,000 clones, around 90% of which are singletons. The receptor's source is a young man in good health. Source material: blood.

CDR3 DNA: TGTGCCAGCAGCTCGGGGACTAGCGGGACCTACAATGAGCAGTTCTTC. This sequence encodes CASSSGTSGTYNEQFF. The chain uses TRBV5-4 and TRBJ2-1, with 13 nucleotides matching TRBD2. The trim removed 3 bases at V and 2 bases at J, leaving 2 bases unmatched. Germline V gene data show CDR1 as SGHNT and CDR2 as YYREEE (reference sequence). The CDR3 has 16 amino acids.